This T cell receptor beta chain is from a study of cytomegalovirus exposure and HLA in healthy donors. Regarding the study as a whole: Cytomegalovirus-associated TCR beta chains were listed, numbering some 180. Whilst most TCR sequences proved rare, a subset of public TCRs occurred across many donors.

In the PCR, 60 Vbeta and 13 Jbeta primers were used. Produced via immunoSEQ multiplex PCR; TCRdb's table is partial and in-frame only. Among roughly 150,000 clones listed, approximately 80% were seen once. On this clone itself: The antigen remains undetermined.

Trimming at V came to 7 bases and at J to 5 bases, leaving 5 bases not matched to a gene. The CDR3 has 13 residues. Germline V CDR1 and CDR2: SGHNT, YYREEE (reference sequence). The sequence derives from a woman aged 40 to 50 in good health and CMV-seronegative. V gene TRBV5-4 combines with J gene TRBJ2-2; 7 bases fit TRBD1. Sequencing was carried out using PBMCs. The CDR3 reads CASRDRMTGELFF. The CDR3 nucleotides read TGTGCCAGCCGGGACAGAATGACCGGGGAGCTGTTTTTT.